One sample yielded the 8 T cell receptor beta chains listed below, sequenced in a study of cytomegalovirus exposure and HLA in healthy donors. Only in-frame clones appear in the TCRdb table, and some are missing; sequencing was by immunoSEQ multiplex PCR. The sample carries around 300,000 clones, 87% recorded once. The sample comprised PBMCs. These receptors were collected from a woman in her twenties or thirties in good health and CMV-seropositive.

The rearrangement joins TRBV6-5 to TRBJ1-5; TRBD1 is a possible D gene (5 bases). The CDR3 consists of 15 residues. V lost 4 bases to trimming and J lost 9 bases, with 19 bases between them. CDR1 is MNHEY and CDR2 is SVGAGI in the germline V gene. The CDR3 DNA is TGTGCCAGCAGTTCCAAGGACGGAGCTGGGGGGCCCCAGCATTTT. Its protein product is CASSSKDGAGGPQHF.

CDR3 region: CASSLGRGSNYGYTF. The CDR3 nucleotides read TGTGCCAGTAGCCTTGGGCGGGGATCTAACTATGGCTACACCTTC. The chain employs TRBV19 and TRBJ1-2; D uncertain. This CDR3 comprises 15 residues. Per germline, CDR1 LNHDA and CDR2 SQIVND (reference sequence). Between the trimmed V and J ends, which lost 6 bases and 0 bases, there was a span of 14 bases.

This CDR3 is CASSIQGRETQYF. CDR3 DNA sequence: TGTGCCAGTAGTATACAGGGTAGGGAGACCCAGTACTTC. The chain has TRBV19 and TRBJ2-5; D is perhaps TRBD1 (5 bases). Per germline, CDR1 LNHDA and CDR2 SQIVND (reference sequence). The CDR3 spans 13 residues. The V end lost 2 bases, the J end lost 5 bases, and 9 bases lay between the germline ends.

The chain links TRBV4-3 to TRBJ2-7; TRBD1 matches at 9 bases. This CDR3 is built from 14 residues. Losses at the gene ends were 5 bases for V and 4 bases for J; bases not matched to a gene: 6. From germline, CDR1 is LGHNA and CDR2 YSLEER. The CDR3 is CASSSDRGIYEQYF. Here the CDR3 DNA reads TGCGCCAGCAGCTCCGACAGGGGGATATACGAGCAGTACTTC.

The chain is built from TRBV11-3 and TRBJ2-7; unclear D gene. V lost 1 base and J lost 3, with 7 bases in between. CDR3 length: 13 residues. The germline V gene encodes CDR1 SGHNT and CDR2 YENEEA. The CDR3 loop is CASSLGPIYEQYF. The DNA for the CDR3 is TGTGCCAGCAGCTTAGGCCCTATCTACGAGCAGTACTTC.

This clone has only one observation. The CDR3 DNA reads TGTGCCAGCAGCTTAGCCCAGGGTAATGAGCAGTTCTTC. This gives the protein CASSLAQGNEQFF. The chain joins TRBV7-9 to TRBJ2-1; possible D gene TRBD1, 5 bases. Germline V CDR1 and CDR2: SEHNR, FQNEAQ (reference sequence). The CDR3 spans 13 residues. V lost 0 bases to trimming and J lost 7 bases, with 7 bases between them.

The chain has TRBV27 and TRBJ2-3, with TRBD2 as a possible D gene (6 bases). This CDR3 has 15 residues. Germline CDR1 is MNHEY and CDR2 is SMNVEV (reference sequence). V shed 2 bases and J shed 2 bases, with 11 bases lying between them. CDR3 sequence: CASSLVGRDTDTQYF. The CDR3 nucleotides read TGTGCCAGCAGTTTAGTCGGGCGGGACACAGATACGCAGTATTTT.

In its sample, this clone was seen once. The V call is TRBV30, the J call TRBJ1-6, with a tentative D call TRBD1 (6 bases). This CDR3 is 12 amino acids long. The V gene lost 1 base and the J gene lost 9 bases, with 7 bases spanning the gap. Germline V gene data show CDR1 as GTSNPN and CDR2 as SVGIG (reference sequence). The CDR3 DNA reads TGTGCCTGGAGTGACAGGGTTTCACCCCTCCACTTT. It is translated as CAWSDRVSPLHF.